These 8 T cell receptor beta chains were all obtained from the same sample, sequenced in a study of blood T cells in healthy people across ages (dated by TCRdb to between 2014 and 2017). To prepare the library, 5' RACE was applied. The sequencing machine was an Illumina HiSeq 2500. A second PCR of about 6 to 11 cycles was performed with a sample-barcoded 5' primer and a J-beta primer mix. TCRdb reran the public reads through fastp at Q25 and MiXCR, keeping productive beta chains. CDR3 protein sequences are deduplicated, and each keeps its most common genes and DNA. The sample records over a million distinct CDR3 sequences, 40% to 55% of which are singletons. 15% to 20% of the sample lies in the top ten. Material for sequencing was blood. The receptors here all came from a woman in her sixties or seventies in good health.

With regard to this clonotype: This may come from a read error, since a much larger clone is one base off. The genes are TRBV10-3 and TRBJ1-1; a possible D gene is TRBD1 (5 bases). This CDR3 contains 14 residues. From germline, CDR1 is ENHRY and CDR2 SYGVKD. CDR3 in amino acids: CATSEPGTITEAFF. The CDR3, as DNA: TGTGCCACCAGTGAGCCCGGGACCATCACTGAAGCTTTCTTT.

V usage is TRBV6-6 and J usage is TRBJ2-3; D gene uncertain. There are 16 residues in the CDR3. Germline V gene lookup returns CDR1 MNHNY and CDR2 SVGAGI (reference sequence). Trimming removed 0 bases at V and 0 bases at J, with 10 bases between. The CDR3 here is CASSYSPPPSTDTQYF. The CDR3 DNA follows: TGTGCCAGCAGTTACTCGCCGCCGCCTAGCACAGATACGCAGTATTTT.

The chain employs TRBV12-3 or TRBV12-4 and TRBJ2-6; TRBD1 might be the D (6 bases). V lost 2 bases and J lost 0, with 11 bases in between. The CDR3 extends over 17 amino acids. In DNA, the CDR3 is TGTGCCAGCAGTTTAACAGGGACCGACTCTGGGGCCAACGTCCTGACTTTC. Protein: CASSLTGTDSGANVLTF.

This clonotype has only a few counts. V is TRBV15 and J is TRBJ1-6; D might be TRBD1 (5 bases). The CDR3 is 17 residues long. Germline CDR1 is LNHNV and CDR2 is YYDKDF (reference sequence). Trimming removed 1 base from V and 7 bases from J, with 17 bases in between. CDR3 residues: CATSRGLRGSGNSPLHF. The CDR3 DNA reads as TGTGCCACCAGCAGAGGACTTAGGGGAAGCGGGAATTCACCCCTCCACTTT. Full variable domain (remainder filled in from reference TRBV15 and TRBJ1-6): DAMVIQNPRYQVTQFGKPVTLSCSQTLNHNVMYWYQQKSSQAPKLLFHYYDKDFNNEADTPDNFQSRRPNTSFCFLDIRSPGLGDTAMYLCATSRGLRGSGNSPLHFGNGTRLTVT.

This clonotype was picked up a small number of times. The chain is built from TRBV6-5 and TRBJ1-1; a weak D match, TRBD1 (6 bases). CDR3 size: 14 residues. Trimming removed 7 bases at V and 0 bases at J, with 12 bases between. Germline V CDR1 and CDR2: MNHEY, SVGAGI. Here the CDR3 reads CASNPGTLNTEAFF. In nucleotides, the CDR3 is TGTGCCAGCAACCCCGGGACATTGAACACTGAAGCTTTCTTT.

This clonotype was observed at least ten times. This chain uses TRBV20-1 with TRBJ2-7; 7 nucleotides agree with TRBD1. This CDR3 contains 14 residues. Germline values: CDR1 DFQATT, CDR2 SNEGSKA (reference sequence). V lost 6 bases to trimming and J lost 6 bases; unmatched junction nucleotides: 14. The CDR3 sequence is CSAQRARGPLEQYF. CDR3 DNA sequence: TGCAGTGCCCAACGAGCGAGGGGGCCCCTCGAGCAGTACTTC.

This clonotype counts as medium-sized. V usage is TRBV25-1 and J usage is TRBJ1-1; perhaps TRBD1 as D (5 bases). CDR1 MGHDK and CDR2 SYGVNS come from the germline V gene. V lost 8 bases and J 3 bases, leaving 13 bases between the germline ends. CDR3 size: 13 residues. This chain's CDR3 is CASVGGGDTEAFF. CDR3 in DNA: TGTGCCAGCGTGGGAGGAGGGGACACTGAAGCTTTCTTT.

This chain links TRBV6-1 with TRBJ2-7; D unclear. Looked up from germline, CDR1 is MNHNS and CDR2 is SASEGT. CDR3 size: 15 residues. Trimming pared 7 bases from V and 0 bases from J, leaving 16 bases between. CDR3 in amino acids: CASTPERISSYEQYF. Here the CDR3 DNA reads TGTGCCAGCACCCCGGAACGGATAAGCTCCTACGAGCAGTACTTC.